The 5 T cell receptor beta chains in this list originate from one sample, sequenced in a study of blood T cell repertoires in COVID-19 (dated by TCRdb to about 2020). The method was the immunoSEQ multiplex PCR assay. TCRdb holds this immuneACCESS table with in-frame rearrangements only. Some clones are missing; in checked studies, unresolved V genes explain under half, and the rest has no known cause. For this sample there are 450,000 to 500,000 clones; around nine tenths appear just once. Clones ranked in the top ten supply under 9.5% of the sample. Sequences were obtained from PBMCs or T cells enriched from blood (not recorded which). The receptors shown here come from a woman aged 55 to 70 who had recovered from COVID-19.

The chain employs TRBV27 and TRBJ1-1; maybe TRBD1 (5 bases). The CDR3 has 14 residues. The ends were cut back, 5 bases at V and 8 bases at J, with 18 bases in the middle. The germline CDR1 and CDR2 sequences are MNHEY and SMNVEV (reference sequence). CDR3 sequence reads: CASSLGWGRAEAFF. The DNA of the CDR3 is TGTGCCAGCAGTCTGGGATGGGGCAGGGCCGAAGCTTTCTTT.

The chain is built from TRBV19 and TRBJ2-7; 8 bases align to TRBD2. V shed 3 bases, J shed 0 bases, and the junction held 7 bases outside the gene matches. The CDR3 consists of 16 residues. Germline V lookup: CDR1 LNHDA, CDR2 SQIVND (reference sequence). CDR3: CASSISAGAASYEQYF. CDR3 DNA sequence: TGTGCCAGTAGTATCTCAGCGGGGGCCGCCTCCTACGAGCAGTACTTC.

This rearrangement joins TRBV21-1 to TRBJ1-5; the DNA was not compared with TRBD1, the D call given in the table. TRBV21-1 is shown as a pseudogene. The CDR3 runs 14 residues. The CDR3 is CASSPGGSNQPQHF. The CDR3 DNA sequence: TGTGCCAGCAGTCCAGGGGGAAGCAATCAGCCCCAGCATTTT.

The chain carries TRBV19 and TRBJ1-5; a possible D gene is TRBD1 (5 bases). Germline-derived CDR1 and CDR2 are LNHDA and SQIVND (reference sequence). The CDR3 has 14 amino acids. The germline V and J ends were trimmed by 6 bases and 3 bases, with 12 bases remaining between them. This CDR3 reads CASSNRQFNQPQHF. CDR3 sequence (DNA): TGTGCCAGTAGCAATAGACAGTTCAATCAGCCCCAGCATTTT.

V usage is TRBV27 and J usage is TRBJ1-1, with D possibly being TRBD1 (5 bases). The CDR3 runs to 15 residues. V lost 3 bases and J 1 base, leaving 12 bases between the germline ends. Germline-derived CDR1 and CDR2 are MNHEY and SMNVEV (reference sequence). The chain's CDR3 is CASSLYPTGNTEAFF. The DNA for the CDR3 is TGTGCCAGCAGTTTGTACCCCACAGGGAACACTGAAGCTTTCTTT.